This T cell receptor (beta chain) was recorded in a study of T cell responses to AZD1222 COVID-19 vaccine. Overall study results and limits: Mostly white British, mostly female donors; authors suggested clonal diversity may be underestimated. Per reports, nearly half of all spike-specific TCRs target regions that are unmutated in variants. Just a handful of AZD1222 recipients were seropositive at baseline.

Turning to this clone: The antigen is not known.

It was second doses at about 4 or about 12 weeks that were pooled. TCRdb's copy holds only in-frame clones and misses some; the assay was immunoSEQ multiplex PCR. Of 90,000 to 130,000 clones in the sample, 70% to 90% are singletons; the top ten hold around 16%. The sequence derives from an adult who received the AZD1222 COVID-19 vaccine. Sequences were derived from peripheral blood, sampled 28 days after the second AZD1222 dose.

The DNA for the CDR3 is TGTGCCAGCAGCCAAGATGCCGGGGGGGGACACAGCCTATCTGGAAACACCATATATTTT. Protein: CASSQDAGGGHSLSGNTIYF. The chain carries TRBV3-1 (or the pseudogene TRBV3-2) and TRBJ1-3; perhaps TRBD1 as D (6 bases). This CDR3 is built from 20 residues. CDR1 is LGHDT, CDR2 YNNKEL, per germline (reference sequence). V lost 0 bases, J lost 1 base, and 22 bases lay in between.